Shown below are 22 T cell receptor beta chains from a single sample sequenced in a study of blood T cell repertoires in COVID-19. Method: immunoSEQ multiplex PCR; TCRdb's copy keeps in-frame clones and lacks some. This table has around 150,000 clones, around 80% appearing once. Source material: peripheral blood. Receptors originate from a man in his sixties who had recovered from COVID-19.

This clone was recorded a few times. CDR3 nucleotides: TGTGCCAGCAGTGATCGGGGTGAAAAACTGTTTTTT. Translation gives CASSDRGEKLFF. The genes are TRBV2 and TRBJ1-4, with D hard to call. This CDR3 spans 12 amino acids. Germline CDR1 reads SNHLY; CDR2 reads FYNNEI. V was clipped by 3 bases and J by 7 bases, with 6 bases between them.

This clone was observed a few times. This rearrangement joins TRBV7-3 to TRBJ2-3, with a weak D call TRBD1 (6 bases). Germline CDR1 and CDR2: SGHTA and FQGTGA. The CDR3 consists of 16 residues. V was clipped by 4 bases and J by 7 bases, with 21 bases between them. The CDR3 DNA is TGTGCCAGCAGCTCTACAGGGAATTGGGGCACGCATACGCAGTATTTT. Translation: CASSSTGNWGTHTQYF.

The rearrangement joins TRBV19 to TRBJ2-1; weak D call: TRBD2 (6 bases). V was shortened by 10 bases and J by 2 bases, with 21 bases between the two germline ends. This CDR3 region has 16 residues. Per the germline V gene, CDR1 is LNHDA and CDR2 is SQIVND (reference sequence). CDR3 sequence reads: CATLNQGGGTYNEQFF. The DNA of the CDR3 is TGTGCCACCCTGAACCAGGGAGGCGGCACCTACAATGAGCAGTTCTTC.

The chain recombines TRBV6-5 with TRBJ1-1; TRBD1 might be the D (5 bases). Germline CDR1 and CDR2: MNHEY and SVGAGI. This CDR3 has 14 amino acids. V shed 0 bases and J shed 3 bases, with 8 bases lying between them. DNA for the CDR3: TGTGCCAGCAGTTACTCTGGGGGGTACACTGAAGCTTTCTTT. Amino acid sequence: CASSYSGGYTEAFF.

This clone was seen just once. V and J are TRBV5-5 and TRBJ2-7; the match to TRBD1 covers 9 bases. Trimming took 3 bases from V and 3 from J; bases not matched to a gene: 7. CDR3 size: 15 residues. Germline lookup yields CDR1 SGHKS and CDR2 YYEKEE (reference sequence). CDR3 residues: CASSSGQGARYEQYF. The CDR3 nucleotides are TGTGCCAGCAGCTCGGGACAGGGAGCCCGCTACGAGCAGTACTTC.

This clone was recorded only once. The chain combines TRBV27 with TRBJ2-7; the match to TRBD2 covers 11 bases. After removal of 5 bases from V and 2 bases from J, the junction contained 5 bases not matched to a gene. The CDR3 has 15 amino acids. Germline V gene sequence: CDR1 MNHEY, CDR2 SMNVEV (reference sequence). The CDR3 DNA reads as TGTGCCAGCAGTCCGGGGACTAGCGGTACCTACGAGCAGTACTTC. Protein product: CASSPGTSGTYEQYF.

The table lists this clone with a few counts. The J gene is TRBJ1-2, the V gene TRBV28; TRBD1 agrees at 9 bases. The CDR3 runs to 16 residues. Germline CDR1 and CDR2: MDHEN and SYDVKM. J lost 4 bases, V lost 6 bases, and 12 bases had no gene match. CDR3 sequence: CASSAPDRGFGYGYTF. The DNA of the CDR3 is TGTGCCAGCAGCGCACCGGACAGGGGCTTCGGCTATGGCTACACCTTC.

V and J are TRBV18 and TRBJ1-3; D is unresolved. V was shortened by 7 bases and J by 2 bases, with 15 bases between the two germline ends. Germline V CDR1 and CDR2: KGHSH, LQKENI. The CDR3 spans 15 residues. Here the CDR3 DNA reads TGTGCCAGCTTCACCGGCTCAGGAACTGGAAACACCATATATTTT. Translated, it gives CASFTGSGTGNTIYF.

The chain joins TRBV5-1 to TRBJ1-6; D call uncertain. CDR1 is SGHRS, CDR2 YFSETQ, per germline. CDR3 length: 16 amino acids. V was clipped by 1 base and J by 0 bases, with 8 bases between them. The CDR3 loop reads CASSLTRSSYNSPLHF. The CDR3 coding sequence is TGCGCCAGCAGCTTGACGAGGAGCTCCTATAATTCACCCCTCCACTTT. Supplemented by reference TRBV5-1 and TRBJ1-6, the full variable domain reads KAGVTQTPRYLIKTRGQQVTLSCSPISGHRSVSWYQQTPGQGLQFLFEYFSETQRNKGNFPGRFSGRQFSNSRSEMNVSTLELGDSALYLCASSLTRSSYNSPLHFGNGTRLTVT.

The CDR3 nucleotides are TGTGCCAGCAGTCCCCACGGGTTGAATTCACCCCTCCACTTT. Translating it yields CASSPHGLNSPLHF. The rearrangement links TRBV7-2 to TRBJ1-6, with D unclear. Trimming shortened V by 6 bases and J by 7 bases, and 13 bases separated the two germline ends. The CDR3 totals 14 residues. Germline assignment: CDR1 SGHTA and CDR2 FQGNSA.

The chain employs TRBV28 and TRBJ2-5, with D perhaps TRBD2 (6 bases). Germline V gives CDR1 MDHEN, CDR2 SYDVKM. V was pared by 2 bases and J by 5 bases, with 18 bases between. The CDR3 length is 16 residues. The CDR3 nucleotides are TGTGCCAGCAGTTTAGGCGGGATTAGTAGGTTTGAGACCCAGTACTTC. Translation gives CASSLGGISRFETQYF.

J is TRBJ2-1 and V is TRBV7-9; 7 bases agree with TRBD2. This CDR3 region has 18 residues. V shed 5 bases, J shed 3 bases, and the junction held 16 bases outside the gene matches. Germline V gene lookup returns CDR1 SEHNR and CDR2 FQNEAQ (reference sequence). The CDR3 DNA is TGTGCCAGCAGCACTTTTCCCCTAGCGGCTGGGGTCTACAATGAGCAGTTCTTC. It codes for CASSTFPLAAGVYNEQFF. Drawing the rest from reference TRBV7-9 and TRBJ2-1, the complete variable domain is DTGVSQNPRHKITKRGQNVTFRCDPISEHNRLYWYRQTLGQGPEFLTYFQNEAQLEKSRLLSDRFSAERPKGSFSTLEIQRTEQGDSAMYLCASSTFPLAAGVYNEQFFGPGTRLTVL.

V usage is TRBV7-8 and J usage is TRBJ2-7, with TRBD1 identical over 8 bases. Trimming cost V 3 bases and J 4 bases; bases outside gene matches: 11. Germline V gives CDR1 SGHVS, CDR2 FQNEAQ. The CDR3 runs 16 residues. The CDR3 nucleotides read TGTGCCAGCAGCTTTCATCTGGACAGGGATGATTACGAGCAGTACTTC. The encoded protein is CASSFHLDRDDYEQYF.

The chain uses TRBV6-6 and TRBJ1-4; 8 bases line up with TRBD1. V shed 6 bases and J 5 bases; nucleotides not matched to a gene: 5. CDR1 is MNHNY and CDR2 is SVGAGI in the germline V gene (reference sequence). This CDR3 spans 14 amino acids. The CDR3 DNA reads TGTGCCAGCAGATTTAGACAGGGGAATGAAAAACTGTTTTTT. Translation: CASRFRQGNEKLFF.

This chain joins TRBV2 and TRBJ2-2, with D possibly being TRBD1 (7 bases). The CDR3 runs to 16 residues. V was cut by 6 bases and J by 1 base, with 15 bases left in between. The germline gives CDR1 SNHLY, CDR2 FYNNEI. The CDR3 here is CASSANRGGNTGELFF. The CDR3 coding sequence is TGTGCCAGCAGCGCAAACAGGGGAGGGAACACCGGGGAGCTGTTTTTT.

The table lists this clone with many counts. This rearrangement joins TRBV7-2 to TRBJ1-2; 8 nucleotides agree with TRBD1. Germline loops: CDR1 SGHTA, CDR2 FQGNSA. With 5 bases clipped from V and 4 bases from J, the junction kept 6 bases outside the gene matches. This CDR3 comprises 14 residues. CDR3 sequence reads: CASSQQGAVYGYTF. The CDR3 DNA reads TGTGCCAGCAGCCAGCAGGGGGCGGTCTATGGCTACACCTTC. Variable domain in full (rest from reference TRBV7-2 and TRBJ1-2): GAGVSQSPSNKVTEKGKDVELRCDPISGHTALYWYRQSLGQGLEFLIYFQGNSAPDKSGLPSDRFSAERTGGSVSTLTIQRTQQEDSAVYLCASSQQGAVYGYTFGSGTRLTVV.

This chain connects TRBV6-2 or TRBV6-3 to TRBJ2-1; TRBD2 agrees at 13 bases. V trimming: 2 bases; J trimming: 5 bases; junction bases outside the gene matches: 12. There are 19 residues in the CDR3. Germline assignment: CDR1 MNHEY and CDR2 SVGEGT. This CDR3 is CASSYPPGLAGWINNEQFF. The CDR3 DNA is TGTGCCAGCAGTTACCCGCCGGGACTAGCGGGGTGGATTAACAATGAGCAGTTCTTC.

The V and J genes are TRBV5-5 and TRBJ1-4, with D unresolved. The CDR3 runs to 15 residues. Trimming took 2 bases from V and 0 from J, leaving 8 bases between them. The germline CDR1 and CDR2 sequences are SGHKS and YYEKEE (reference sequence). DNA for the CDR3: TGTGCCAGCAGCTTCGGGAGCCCAACTAATGAAAAACTGTTTTTT. This codes for CASSFGSPTNEKLFF.

The chain recombines TRBV5-6 with TRBJ1-3; a weak D match, TRBD1 (5 bases). The CDR3 contains 16 residues. Trimming stripped 0 bases from V and 4 bases from J, with 14 bases between. Germline assignment: CDR1 SGHDT and CDR2 YYEEEE. CDR3 DNA sequence: TGTGCCAGCAGCTTGGGCTTGCAGGGCAGCGGAAACACCATATATTTT. Protein sequence: CASSLGLQGSGNTIYF. Looking up the rest from reference TRBV5-6 and TRBJ1-3 gives the full variable domain: DAGVTQSPTHLIKTRGQQVTLRCSPKSGHDTVSWYQQALGQGPQFIFQYYEEEERQRGNFPDRFSGHQFPNYSSELNVNALLLGDSALYLCASSLGLQGSGNTIYFGEGSWLTVV.

The chain combines TRBV6-5 with TRBJ2-2; 9 nucleotides line up with TRBD2. There are 14 residues in the CDR3. Germline V gene sequence: CDR1 MNHEY, CDR2 SVGAGI. J lost 1 base, V lost 6 bases, and 0 bases had no gene match. The CDR3 DNA is TGTGCCAGCAGAGCGGGAGGGAACACCGGGGAGCTGTTTTTT. Protein: CASRAGGNTGELFF.

This sequence joins TRBV11-2 and TRBJ2-3; D is possibly TRBD2 (6 bases). Germline V gives CDR1 SGHAT, CDR2 FQNNGV. The CDR3 spans 15 residues. Between the trimmed V and J ends, which lost 0 bases and 6 bases, there was a span of 13 bases. The CDR3 DNA follows: TGTGCCAGCAGCTTAGATGGAGGGGCCGGTGATACGCAGTATTTT. Translating gives CASSLDGGAGDTQYF. Full variable domain (missing parts from reference TRBV11-2 and TRBJ2-3): EAGVAQSPRYKIIEKRQSVAFWCNPISGHATLYWYQQILGQGPKLLIQFQNNGVVDDSQLPKDRFSAERLKGVDSTLKIQPAKLEDSAVYLCASSLDGGAGDTQYFGPGTRLTVL.

This clone was recorded at least ten times. The chain has TRBV4-2 and TRBJ2-7; 8 bases line up with TRBD1. The CDR3 length is 14 residues. Trimming took 5 bases from V and 4 from J; bases not matched to a gene: 7. Germline CDR1 LGHNA, CDR2 YNFKEQ. CDR3 DNA sequence: TGTGCCAGCAGCTCCCACAGGGGGAAGTACGAGCAGTACTTC. Protein: CASSSHRGKYEQYF.